This TCR beta chain was observed in a study of blood T cell repertoires in COVID-19. Study details: Sites in the United States, Italy and Spain provided acute and convalescent COVID-19 samples. From T cells, B-cell-depleted T cells, or PBMCs came the material, which was cDNA or gDNA.

In its sample, this clone was seen once. Original analysis: From reference gene primer amplification, estimates of nucleated cell counts were derived. TCRdb's table, derived via immunoSEQ multiplex PCR, lists solely in-frame clones and lacks some. The V and J calls and clone size are taken from that table; D and trimming were inferred from the DNA. The table includes approximately 200,000 clones, about 85% detected once. Germline CDR1 reads SNHLY; CDR2 reads FYNNEI. J gave up 4 bases and V 4 bases, and 6 bases lay outside the gene matches. CDR3 length: 15 amino acids. This chain links TRBV2 with TRBJ2-1; TRBD2 agrees at 8 bases. Source material: peripheral blood. The TCR originated in a woman aged 60-75 years who had recovered from COVID-19. CDR3 sequence: CASSGRLAGYNEQFF. DNA for the CDR3: TGTGCCAGCAGTGGCCGGCTAGCGGGTTACAATGAGCAGTTCTTC.